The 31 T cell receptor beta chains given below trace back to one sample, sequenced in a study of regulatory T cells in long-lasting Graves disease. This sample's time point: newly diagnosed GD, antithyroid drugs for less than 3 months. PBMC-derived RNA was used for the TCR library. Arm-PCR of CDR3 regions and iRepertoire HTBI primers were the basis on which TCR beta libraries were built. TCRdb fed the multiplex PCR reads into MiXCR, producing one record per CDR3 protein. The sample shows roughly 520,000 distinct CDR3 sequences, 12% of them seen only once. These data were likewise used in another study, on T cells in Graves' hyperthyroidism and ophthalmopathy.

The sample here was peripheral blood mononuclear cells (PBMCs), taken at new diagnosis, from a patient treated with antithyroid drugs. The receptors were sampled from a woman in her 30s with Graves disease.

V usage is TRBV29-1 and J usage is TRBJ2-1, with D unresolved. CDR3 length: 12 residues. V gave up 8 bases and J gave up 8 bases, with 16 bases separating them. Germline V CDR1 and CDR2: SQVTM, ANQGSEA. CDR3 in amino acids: CSSWDGHYEQFF. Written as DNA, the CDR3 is TGCAGCTCCTGGGATGGCCATTATGAGCAGTTCTTC.

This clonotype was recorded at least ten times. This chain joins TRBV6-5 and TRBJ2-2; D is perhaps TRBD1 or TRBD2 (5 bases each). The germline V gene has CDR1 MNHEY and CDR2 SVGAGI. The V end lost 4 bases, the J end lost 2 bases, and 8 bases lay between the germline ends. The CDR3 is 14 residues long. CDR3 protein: CASSWDGNTGELFF. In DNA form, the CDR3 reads TGTGCCAGCAGTTGGGACGGAAACACCGGGGAGCTGTTTTTT.

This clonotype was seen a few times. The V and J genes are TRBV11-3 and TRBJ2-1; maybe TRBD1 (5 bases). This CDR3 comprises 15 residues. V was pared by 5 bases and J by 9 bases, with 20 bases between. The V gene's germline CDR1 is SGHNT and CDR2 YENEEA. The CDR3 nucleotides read TGTGCCAGCAGCCTCAGAGTGGGGCGTACAGTTGAGCAGTTCTTC. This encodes CASSLRVGRTVEQFF.

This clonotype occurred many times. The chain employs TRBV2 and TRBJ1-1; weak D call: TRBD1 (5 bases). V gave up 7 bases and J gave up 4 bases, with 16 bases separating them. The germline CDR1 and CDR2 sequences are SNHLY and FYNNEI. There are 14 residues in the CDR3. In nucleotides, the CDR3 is TGTGCCAGCAAAGCGAGGGGAATTGGCACTGAAGCTTTCTTT. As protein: CASKARGIGTEAFF.

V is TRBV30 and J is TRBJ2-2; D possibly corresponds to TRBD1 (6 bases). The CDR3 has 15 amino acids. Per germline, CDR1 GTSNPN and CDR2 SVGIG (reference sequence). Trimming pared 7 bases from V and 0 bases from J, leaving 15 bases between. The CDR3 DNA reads TGTGCCTCACCGACAGGCTCCGCGAACACCGGGGAGCTGTTTTTT. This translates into CASPTGSANTGELFF.

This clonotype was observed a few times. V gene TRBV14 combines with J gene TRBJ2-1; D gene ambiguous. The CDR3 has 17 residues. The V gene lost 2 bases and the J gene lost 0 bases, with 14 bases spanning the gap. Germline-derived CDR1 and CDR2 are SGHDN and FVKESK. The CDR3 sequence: CASSQMFGYNSYNEQFF. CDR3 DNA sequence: TGTGCCAGCAGCCAAATGTTTGGGTACAACTCCTACAATGAGCAGTTCTTC.

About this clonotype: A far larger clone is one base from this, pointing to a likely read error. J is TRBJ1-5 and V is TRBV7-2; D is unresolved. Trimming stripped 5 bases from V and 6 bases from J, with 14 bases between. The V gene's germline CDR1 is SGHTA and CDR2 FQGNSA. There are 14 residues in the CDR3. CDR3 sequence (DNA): TGTGCCAGCAGCCAAGATGGAAAAATTCAGCCCCAGCATTTT. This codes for CASSQDGKIQPQHF.

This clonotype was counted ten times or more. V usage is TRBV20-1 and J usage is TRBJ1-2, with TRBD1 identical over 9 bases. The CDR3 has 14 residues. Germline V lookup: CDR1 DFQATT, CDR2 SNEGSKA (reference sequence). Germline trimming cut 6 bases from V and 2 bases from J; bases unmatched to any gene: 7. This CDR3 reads CSAGAGTGNYGYTF. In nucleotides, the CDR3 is TGCAGTGCAGGCGCCGGGACAGGGAACTATGGCTACACCTTC.

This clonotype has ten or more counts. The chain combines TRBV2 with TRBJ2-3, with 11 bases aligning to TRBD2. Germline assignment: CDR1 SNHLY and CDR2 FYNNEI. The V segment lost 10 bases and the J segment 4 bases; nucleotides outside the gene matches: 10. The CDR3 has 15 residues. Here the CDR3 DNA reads TGTGCCATCTCTACTAGCGGGAGTTCGGCAGATACGCAGTATTTT. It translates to CAISTSGSSADTQYF.

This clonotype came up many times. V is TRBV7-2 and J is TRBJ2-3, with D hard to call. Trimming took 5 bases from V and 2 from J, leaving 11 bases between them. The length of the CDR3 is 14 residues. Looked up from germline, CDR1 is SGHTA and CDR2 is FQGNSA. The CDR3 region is CASSRDVNTDTQYF. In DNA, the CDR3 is TGTGCCAGCAGCCGAGATGTGAACACAGATACGCAGTATTTT.

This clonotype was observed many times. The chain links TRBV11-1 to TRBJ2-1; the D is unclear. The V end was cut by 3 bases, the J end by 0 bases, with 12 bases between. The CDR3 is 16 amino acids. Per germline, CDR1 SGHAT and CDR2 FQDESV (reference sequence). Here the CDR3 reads CASSFGERPSYNEQFF. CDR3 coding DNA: TGTGCCAGCAGCTTTGGAGAAAGACCCTCCTACAATGAGCAGTTCTTC.

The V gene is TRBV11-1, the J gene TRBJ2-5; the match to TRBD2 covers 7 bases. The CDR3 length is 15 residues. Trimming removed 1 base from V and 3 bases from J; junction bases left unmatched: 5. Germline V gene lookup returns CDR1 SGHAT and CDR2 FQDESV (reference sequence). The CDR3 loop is CASSLVSLAEETQYF. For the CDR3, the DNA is TGTGCCAGCAGCTTAGTAAGCCTAGCGGAAGAGACCCAGTACTTC.

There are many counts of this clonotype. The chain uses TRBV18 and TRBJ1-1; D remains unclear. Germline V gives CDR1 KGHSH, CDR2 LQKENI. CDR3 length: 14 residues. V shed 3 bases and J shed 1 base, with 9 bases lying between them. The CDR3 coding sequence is TGTGCCAGCTCACCCTCGGCTAGGAACACTGAAGCTTTCTTT. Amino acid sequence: CASSPSARNTEAFF.

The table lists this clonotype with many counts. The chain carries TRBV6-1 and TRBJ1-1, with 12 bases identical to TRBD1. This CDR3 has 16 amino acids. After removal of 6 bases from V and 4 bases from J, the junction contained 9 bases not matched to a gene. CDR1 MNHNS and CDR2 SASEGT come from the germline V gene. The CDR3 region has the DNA TGTGCCAGCAGCGACGGGGACAGGGGGCGAGGCACTGAAGCTTTCTTT. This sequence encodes CASSDGDRGRGTEAFF.

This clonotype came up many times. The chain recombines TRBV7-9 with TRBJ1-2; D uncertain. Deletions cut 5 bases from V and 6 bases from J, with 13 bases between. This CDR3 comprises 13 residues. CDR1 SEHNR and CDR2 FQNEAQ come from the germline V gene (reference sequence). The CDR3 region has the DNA TGTGCCAGCAGCCTCAAGGAGGGAGATGGCTACACCTTC. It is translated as CASSLKEGDGYTF.

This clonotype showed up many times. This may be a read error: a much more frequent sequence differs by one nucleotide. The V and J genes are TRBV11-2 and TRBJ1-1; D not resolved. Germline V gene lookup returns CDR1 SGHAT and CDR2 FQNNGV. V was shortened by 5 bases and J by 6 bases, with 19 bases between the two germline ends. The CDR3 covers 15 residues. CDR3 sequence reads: CASSSFRSRRPEAFF. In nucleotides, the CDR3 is TGTGCCAGCAGCAGCTTCCGGAGCCGGAGGCCTGAAGCTTTCTTT.

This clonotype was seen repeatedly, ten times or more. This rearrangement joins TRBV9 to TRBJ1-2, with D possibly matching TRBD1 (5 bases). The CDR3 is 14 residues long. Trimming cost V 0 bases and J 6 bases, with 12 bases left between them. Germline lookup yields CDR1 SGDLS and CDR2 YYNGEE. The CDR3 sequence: CASSVASGGNGYTF. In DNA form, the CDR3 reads TGTGCCAGCAGCGTAGCCTCTGGGGGTAATGGCTACACCTTC. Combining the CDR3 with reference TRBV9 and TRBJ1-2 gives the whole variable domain DSGVTQTPKHLITATGQRVTLRCSPRSGDLSVYWYQQSLDQGLQFLIQYYNGEERAKGNILERFSAQQFPDLHSELNLSSLELGDSALYFCASSVASGGNGYTFGSGTRLTVV.

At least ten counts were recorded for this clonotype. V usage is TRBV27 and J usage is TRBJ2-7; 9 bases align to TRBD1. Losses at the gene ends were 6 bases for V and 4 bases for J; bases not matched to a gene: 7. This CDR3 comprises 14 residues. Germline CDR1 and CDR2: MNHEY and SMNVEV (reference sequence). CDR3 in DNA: TGTGCCAGCAGCCTCCGGGACAGGGTTTACGAGCAGTACTTC. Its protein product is CASSLRDRVYEQYF.

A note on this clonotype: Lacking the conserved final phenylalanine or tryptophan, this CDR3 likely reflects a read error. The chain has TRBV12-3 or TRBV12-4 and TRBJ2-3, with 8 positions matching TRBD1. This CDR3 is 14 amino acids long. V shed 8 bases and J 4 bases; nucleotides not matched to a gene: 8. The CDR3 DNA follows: TGTGCCAGCGTCAGGGGGCAGCTCCCAGATACGCAGTATTCT. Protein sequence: CASVRGQLPDTQYS.

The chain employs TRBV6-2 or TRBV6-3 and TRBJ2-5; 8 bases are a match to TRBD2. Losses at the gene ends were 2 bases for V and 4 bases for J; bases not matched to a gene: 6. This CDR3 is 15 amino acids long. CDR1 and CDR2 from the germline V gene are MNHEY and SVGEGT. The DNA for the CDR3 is TGTGCCAGCAGTTACATCTTAGCGGGAAGAGAGACCCAGTACTTC. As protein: CASSYILAGRETQYF.

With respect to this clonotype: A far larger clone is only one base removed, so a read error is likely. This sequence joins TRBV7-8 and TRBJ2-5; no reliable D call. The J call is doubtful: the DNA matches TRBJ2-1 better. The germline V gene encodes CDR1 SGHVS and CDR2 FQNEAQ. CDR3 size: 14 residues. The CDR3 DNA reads TGTGCCAGCAGCCTGTACAAGGTGTACAATGAGCAGTTCTTC. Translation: CASSLYKVYNEQFF.

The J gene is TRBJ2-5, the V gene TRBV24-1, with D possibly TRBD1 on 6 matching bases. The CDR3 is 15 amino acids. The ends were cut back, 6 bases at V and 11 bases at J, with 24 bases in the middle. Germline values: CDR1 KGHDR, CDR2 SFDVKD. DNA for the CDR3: TGTGCCACCAGTACCACAGGGAGCTCCTACAATGAGCAGTACTTC. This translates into CATSTTGSSYNEQYF.

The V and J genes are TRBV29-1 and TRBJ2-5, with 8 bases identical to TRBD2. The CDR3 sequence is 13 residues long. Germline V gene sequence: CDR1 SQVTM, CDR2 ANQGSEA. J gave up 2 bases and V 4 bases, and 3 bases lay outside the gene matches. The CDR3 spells CSVGGGPQETQYF. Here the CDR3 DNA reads TGCAGCGTTGGCGGGGGGCCTCAAGAGACCCAGTACTTC.

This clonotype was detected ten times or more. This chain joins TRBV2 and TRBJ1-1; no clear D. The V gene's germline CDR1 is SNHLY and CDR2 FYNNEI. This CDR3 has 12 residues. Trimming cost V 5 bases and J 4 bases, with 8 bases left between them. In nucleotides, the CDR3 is TGTGCCAGCAGTCTAGAGGCCACTGAAGCTTTCTTT. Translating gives CASSLEATEAFF. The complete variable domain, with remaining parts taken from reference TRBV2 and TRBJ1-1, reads EPEVTQTPSHQVTQMGQEVILRCVPISNHLYFYWYRQILGQKVEFLVSFYNNEISEKSEIFDDQFSVERPDGSNFTLKIRSTKLEDSAMYFCASSLEATEAFFGQGTRLTVV.

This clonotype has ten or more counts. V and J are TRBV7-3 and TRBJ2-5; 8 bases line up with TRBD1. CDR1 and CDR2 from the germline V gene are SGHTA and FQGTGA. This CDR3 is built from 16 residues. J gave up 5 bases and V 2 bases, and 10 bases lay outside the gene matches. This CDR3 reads CASSLVGRGRLETQYF. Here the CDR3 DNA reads TGTGCCAGCAGCTTAGTAGGCAGGGGGCGATTGGAGACCCAGTACTTC.

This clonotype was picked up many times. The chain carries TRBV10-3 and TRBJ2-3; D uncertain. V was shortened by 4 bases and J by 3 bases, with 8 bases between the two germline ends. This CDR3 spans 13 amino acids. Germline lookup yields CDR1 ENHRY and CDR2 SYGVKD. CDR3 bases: TGTGCCATCAGTGGAGTGGGGACAGATACGCAGTATTTT. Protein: CAISGVGTDTQYF.

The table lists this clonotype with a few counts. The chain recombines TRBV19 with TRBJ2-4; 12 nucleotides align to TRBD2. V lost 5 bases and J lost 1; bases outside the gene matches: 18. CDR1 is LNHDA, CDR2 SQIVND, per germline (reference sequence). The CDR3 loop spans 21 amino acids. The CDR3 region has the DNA TGTGCCAGTAGTCAGACTAGCGGGAGTGATACCCGAACTTTTGCCAAAAACATTCAGTACTTC. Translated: CASSQTSGSDTRTFAKNIQYF.

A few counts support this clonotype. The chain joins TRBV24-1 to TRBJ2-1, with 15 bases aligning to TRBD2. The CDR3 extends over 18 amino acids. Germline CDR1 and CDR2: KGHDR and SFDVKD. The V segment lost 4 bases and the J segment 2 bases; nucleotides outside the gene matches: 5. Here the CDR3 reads CATSDPGTSGGTYNEQFF. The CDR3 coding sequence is TGTGCCACCAGTGACCCCGGGACTAGCGGGGGGACCTACAATGAGCAGTTCTTC.

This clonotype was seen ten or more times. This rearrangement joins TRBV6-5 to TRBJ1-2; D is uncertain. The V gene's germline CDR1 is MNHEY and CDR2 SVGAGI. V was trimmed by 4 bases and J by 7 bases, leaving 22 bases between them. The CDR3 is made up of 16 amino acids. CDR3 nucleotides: TGTGCCAGCAGTTCCCCTCGTGGGGTTGACAAAGGTGGCTACACCTTC. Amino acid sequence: CASSSPRGVDKGGYTF.

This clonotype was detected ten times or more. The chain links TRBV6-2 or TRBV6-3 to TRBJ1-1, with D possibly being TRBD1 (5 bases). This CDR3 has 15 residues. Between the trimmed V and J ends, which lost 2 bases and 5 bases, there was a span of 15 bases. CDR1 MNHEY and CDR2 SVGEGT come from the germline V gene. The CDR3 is CASSYEGGDWTEAFF. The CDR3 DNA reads TGTGCCAGCAGTTACGAGGGAGGGGACTGGACTGAAGCTTTCTTT.

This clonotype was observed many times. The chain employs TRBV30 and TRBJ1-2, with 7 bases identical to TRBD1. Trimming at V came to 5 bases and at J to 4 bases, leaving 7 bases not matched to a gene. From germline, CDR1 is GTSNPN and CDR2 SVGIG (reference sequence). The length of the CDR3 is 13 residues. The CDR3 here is CAWEGARVYGYTF. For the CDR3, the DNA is TGTGCCTGGGAGGGGGCGCGAGTCTATGGCTACACCTTC.